The rows below give T cell receptor beta chains drawn from one sample of a study of shared clonotypes between healthy human individuals. The assay was immunoSEQ multiplex PCR, and TCRdb's table has in-frame clones only and misses some. This sample yields fewer than 700,000 clones, of which around 95% are seen a single time; approximately 0.11% belongs to the top ten. Material for sequencing was naive CD8+ T cells sorted from blood. The source of these receptors is a woman aged 25-40 years in good health. CDR3s include the opening cysteine and the closing phenylalanine or tryptophan. A D gene is named only where the DNA matches it firmly. A row's size may be missing; if present it is once, few, many or a size class.

j_gene: TRBJ1-1; v_gene: TRBV7-8; d_gene: TRBD1; abundance: -; CDR3nt: TGTGCCAGCAGCTCGGACAGGAGGGGCACTGAAGCTTTCTTT; CDR3aa: CASSSDRRGTEAFF
j_gene: TRBJ2-1; v_gene: TRBV7-3; d_gene: TRBD2; abundance: -; CDR3nt: TGTGCCAGCAGCCCCCTTATCCCTCTAGCGGGGGGGGCCAATGAGCAGTTCTTC; CDR3aa: CASSPLIPLAGGANEQFF
j_gene: TRBJ2-7; v_gene: TRBV6-5; d_gene: -; abundance: few; CDR3nt: TGTGCCAGCGGTAAACAGGGATTCACCTACGAGCAGTACTTC; CDR3aa: CASGKQGFTYEQYF
j_gene: TRBJ2-5; v_gene: TRBV28; d_gene: -; abundance: once; CDR3nt: TGTGCCAGCAGTTTGGGCGAGGACCCTGGGACCCAGTACTTC; CDR3aa: CASSLGEDPGTQYF
j_gene: TRBJ2-1; v_gene: TRBV2; d_gene: -; abundance: -; CDR3nt: TGTGCCAGCAGACTGACCTTCAGCTCCTACAATGAGCAGTTCTTC; CDR3aa: CASRLTFSSYNEQFF
j_gene: TRBJ2-7; v_gene: TRBV28; d_gene: -; abundance: once; CDR3nt: TGTGCCAGCAGTTTACCCCCCGGGGGAACACTCCACGAGCAGTACTTC; CDR3aa: CASSLPPGGTLHEQYF
j_gene: TRBJ2-5; v_gene: TRBV27; d_gene: -; abundance: -; CDR3nt: TGTGCCAGCAGTTTATCGCTGGTAGGGAAGGAGACCCAGTACTTC; CDR3aa: CASSLSLVGKETQYF
j_gene: TRBJ2-1; v_gene: TRBV15; d_gene: -; abundance: -; CDR3nt: TGTGCCACCAGCAGAGATTGGAGTTACAATGAGCAGTTCTTC; CDR3aa: CATSRDWSYNEQFF
j_gene: TRBJ1-2; v_gene: TRBV9; d_gene: -; abundance: -; CDR3nt: TGTGCCAGCAGTGCTGACAGTACAATTAACTATGGCTACACCTTC; CDR3aa: CASSADSTINYGYTF
j_gene: TRBJ2-7; v_gene: TRBV27; d_gene: -; abundance: -; CDR3nt: TGTGCCAGCAGTTTAAATCCAGAGACCTACGAGCAGTACTTC; CDR3aa: CASSLNPETYEQYF
j_gene: TRBJ1-1; v_gene: TRBV25-1; d_gene: -; abundance: few; CDR3nt: TGTGCCAGCAGTGATTTTGGGGAGACTGAAGCTTTCTTT; CDR3aa: CASSDFGETEAFF
j_gene: TRBJ2-7; v_gene: TRBV28; d_gene: -; abundance: once; CDR3nt: TGTGCCAGCAGTCGACCTCAGGGAGCCGAGCAGTACTTC; CDR3aa: CASSRPQGAEQYF
j_gene: TRBJ2-1; v_gene: TRBV7-8; d_gene: -; abundance: -; CDR3nt: TGTGCCAGCAGCTTAGCCGCCGGGGCGAGAGATGAGCAGTTCTTC; CDR3aa: CASSLAAGARDEQFF
j_gene: TRBJ1-1; v_gene: TRBV28; d_gene: -; abundance: -; CDR3nt: TGTGCCAGCAGTCTAATTATGAACACTGAAGCTTTCTTT; CDR3aa: CASSLIMNTEAFF
j_gene: TRBJ2-2; v_gene: TRBV4-1; d_gene: TRBD2; abundance: -; CDR3nt: TGCGCCAGCAGCACGCGACTAGCGGGAGATTTCGGGGAGCTGTTTTTT; CDR3aa: CASSTRLAGDFGELFF
j_gene: TRBJ2-7; v_gene: TRBV2; d_gene: TRBD1; abundance: -; CDR3nt: TGTGCCAGCAGTGAGGGACAGCGAACCTACGAGCAGTACTTC; CDR3aa: CASSEGQRTYEQYF
j_gene: TRBJ2-3; v_gene: TRBV10-1; d_gene: TRBD2; abundance: -; CDR3nt: TGCGCCTCCGGACTAGCGGGAGACTCCTACGATACGCAGTATTTT; CDR3aa: CASGLAGDSYDTQYF
j_gene: TRBJ2-7; v_gene: TRBV9; d_gene: -; abundance: once; CDR3nt: TGTGCCAGCAGCGTAGGTGGGGGTCTTTCGAACGAGCAGTACTTC; CDR3aa: CASSVGGGLSNEQYF
j_gene: TRBJ2-3; v_gene: TRBV14; d_gene: -; abundance: -; CDR3nt: TGTGCCAGCAGCGAAGAAACCACAGATACGCAGTATTTT; CDR3aa: CASSEETTDTQYF
j_gene: TRBJ2-7; v_gene: TRBV30; d_gene: TRBD2; abundance: -; CDR3nt: TGTGCCTGGAGTGTTAGTAGCGGGGCCCACGAGCAGTACTTC; CDR3aa: CAWSVSSGAHEQYF
j_gene: TRBJ2-2; v_gene: TRBV5-1; d_gene: TRBD1; abundance: -; CDR3nt: TGCGCCAGCAGCTTGTTTACCGCCGGGACAGAGACCGGGGAGCTGTTTTTT; CDR3aa: CASSLFTAGTETGELFF
j_gene: TRBJ2-7; v_gene: TRBV18; d_gene: -; abundance: -; CDR3nt: TGTGCCAGCTCACCACCCGGACTATTCTACGAGCAGTACTTC; CDR3aa: CASSPPGLFYEQYF
j_gene: TRBJ1-1; v_gene: TRBV6-1; d_gene: -; abundance: -; CDR3nt: TGTGCCAGCTTCGGGGACACTGAAGCTTTCTTT; CDR3aa: CASFGDTEAFF
j_gene: TRBJ2-7; v_gene: TRBV27; d_gene: -; abundance: -; CDR3nt: TGTGCCAGCAGCGGAGCTGGAACTTACGAGCAGTACTTC; CDR3aa: CASSGAGTYEQYF
j_gene: TRBJ1-1; v_gene: TRBV6-1; d_gene: -; abundance: -; CDR3nt: TGTGCCAGCAGTGAATTTGGTAGCACTGAAGCTTTCTTT; CDR3aa: CASSEFGSTEAFF
j_gene: TRBJ1-2; v_gene: TRBV4-1; d_gene: TRBD1; abundance: -; CDR3nt: TGCGCCAGCAGCCAACGAGAGACAGGGGGTACGGATGGCTACACCTTC; CDR3aa: CASSQRETGGTDGYTF
j_gene: TRBJ2-7; v_gene: TRBV7-9; d_gene: -; abundance: once; CDR3nt: TGTGCCAGCAGCTTCCTAGTCTACGAGCAGTACTTC; CDR3aa: CASSFLVYEQYF
j_gene: TRBJ2-7; v_gene: TRBV5-8; d_gene: -; abundance: -; CDR3nt: TGTGCCAGCAGCTTGAGTCGGGGGCGCATTAACGAGCAGTACTTC; CDR3aa: CASSLSRGRINEQYF
j_gene: TRBJ2-7; v_gene: TRBV7-6; d_gene: TRBD2; abundance: -; CDR3nt: TGTGCCAGCAGCTTAAGCAATATAGCGGGAGCAGGGTACGAGCAGTACTTC; CDR3aa: CASSLSNIAGAGYEQYF
j_gene: TRBJ2-7; v_gene: TRBV28; d_gene: -; abundance: -; CDR3nt: TGTGCCAGCAGTTTATTGCGTAGGGGGGAACACGAGCAGTACTTC; CDR3aa: CASSLLRRGEHEQYF
j_gene: TRBJ2-1; v_gene: TRBV28; d_gene: TRBD2; abundance: -; CDR3nt: TGTGCCAGCTTGGGACTAGCAAGCTATGAGCAGTTCTTC; CDR3aa: CASLGLASYEQFF
j_gene: TRBJ2-3; v_gene: TRBV6-5; d_gene: TRBD2; abundance: once; CDR3nt: TGTGCCAGCACCGAAGGGCCGGGAGGCCCAGATACGCAGTATTTT; CDR3aa: CASTEGPGGPDTQYF
j_gene: TRBJ2-7; v_gene: TRBV5-5; d_gene: TRBD1; abundance: -; CDR3nt: TGTGCCAGCAGCCCCTGGACAGGGTCCTACGAGCAGTACTTC; CDR3aa: CASSPWTGSYEQYF
j_gene: TRBJ2-3; v_gene: TRBV4-1; d_gene: -; abundance: -; CDR3nt: TGCGCCAGCAGCCAATACTTCGCCAGCACGCAGTATTTT; CDR3aa: CASSQYFASTQYF
j_gene: TRBJ2-7; v_gene: TRBV6-1; d_gene: TRBD2; abundance: once; CDR3nt: TGTGCCAGCAGTGAAGCGAGGGGCGGGAGGGGCTTCGAGCAGTACTTC; CDR3aa: CASSEARGGRGFEQYF
j_gene: TRBJ2-1; v_gene: TRBV10-3; d_gene: -; abundance: -; CDR3nt: TGTGCCATCAAGGGGGGCGAGGTAGCGAGCTCCTACAATGAGCAGTTCTTC; CDR3aa: CAIKGGEVASSYNEQFF
j_gene: TRBJ2-7; v_gene: TRBV28; d_gene: -; abundance: -; CDR3nt: TGTGCCAGCAGTTTAGGCTCCCACCACGAGCAGTACTTC; CDR3aa: CASSLGSHHEQYF
j_gene: TRBJ2-7; v_gene: TRBV19; d_gene: -; abundance: once; CDR3nt: TGTGCCAGTAGTTCCCACCCCTCCTACGAGCAGTACTTC; CDR3aa: CASSSHPSYEQYF
j_gene: TRBJ1-4; v_gene: TRBV30; d_gene: -; abundance: -; CDR3nt: TGTGCCTGGAGTGGTCCCCCAATCGTTTATCTGTTTTTT; CDR3aa: CAWSGPPIVYLFF
j_gene: TRBJ2-1; v_gene: TRBV5-6; d_gene: TRBD2; abundance: -; CDR3nt: TGTGCCAGCAGTCCCATGATACTGGCGGGAGGTTCCTACAATGAGCAGTTCTTC; CDR3aa: CASSPMILAGGSYNEQFF
j_gene: TRBJ1-1; v_gene: TRBV5-4; d_gene: -; abundance: -; CDR3nt: TGTGCCAGCAGGGGCGGTCGGGGAACTGAAGCTTTCTTT; CDR3aa: CASRGGRGTEAFF
j_gene: TRBJ2-7; v_gene: TRBV9; d_gene: TRBD2; abundance: -; CDR3nt: TGTGCCAGCAGCTACGGACTAGCGGGAGATATGCAGTACTTC; CDR3aa: CASSYGLAGDMQYF
j_gene: TRBJ2-7; v_gene: TRBV14; d_gene: TRBD1; abundance: -; CDR3nt: TGTGCCAGCAGCCAAGATCTAGGGACAGGGTTCCACGAGCAGTACTTC; CDR3aa: CASSQDLGTGFHEQYF
j_gene: TRBJ2-3; v_gene: TRBV9; d_gene: TRBD2; abundance: once; CDR3nt: TGTGCCAGCAGCCCGGGACTAGGCGGTGCACGGGATACGCAGTATTTT; CDR3aa: CASSPGLGGARDTQYF
j_gene: TRBJ2-7; v_gene: TRBV5-6; d_gene: -; abundance: -; CDR3nt: TGTGCCAGCAGCTTCGGAGGGCCTGGGGAGCAGTACTTC; CDR3aa: CASSFGGPGEQYF
j_gene: TRBJ2-3; v_gene: TRBV9; d_gene: -; abundance: -; CDR3nt: TGTGCCAGCAGCGCACGCAGGATTTCCCCAGATACGCAGTATTTT; CDR3aa: CASSARRISPDTQYF
j_gene: TRBJ2-7; v_gene: TRBV28; d_gene: TRBD2; abundance: -; CDR3nt: TGTGCCAGCAGGAAACCGGGACTAGCGTCCTCCTACGAGCAGTACTTC; CDR3aa: CASRKPGLASSYEQYF
j_gene: TRBJ2-7; v_gene: TRBV5-6; d_gene: TRBD1; abundance: -; CDR3nt: TGTGCCAGCAGCGGTCAGGGGGCCTACGAGCAGTACTTC; CDR3aa: CASSGQGAYEQYF
j_gene: TRBJ2-7; v_gene: TRBV7-9; d_gene: TRBD1; abundance: -; CDR3nt: TGTGCCAGCAGCGGCCCGACAGGGGGCAACGACTACGAGCAGTACTTC; CDR3aa: CASSGPTGGNDYEQYF
j_gene: TRBJ1-3; v_gene: TRBV28; d_gene: -; abundance: -; CDR3nt: TGTGCCAGCAGTTTATTGGGCAGGGCTGGAAACACCATATATTTT; CDR3aa: CASSLLGRAGNTIYF
j_gene: TRBJ2-7; v_gene: TRBV4-1; d_gene: -; abundance: -; CDR3nt: TGCGCCAGCAGCCAAGGGGATGGGGGCTACGAGCAGTACTTC; CDR3aa: CASSQGDGGYEQYF
j_gene: TRBJ1-1; v_gene: TRBV6-5; d_gene: -; abundance: -; CDR3nt: TGTGCCAGCAGTTACTCGAGTTTCGGGCGGGAGGCTGAAGCTTTCTTT; CDR3aa: CASSYSSFGREAEAFF
j_gene: TRBJ2-7; v_gene: TRBV7-9; d_gene: -; abundance: -; CDR3nt: TGTGCCAGCAGGCCGGGTTCAGGCCACGAGCAGTACTTC; CDR3aa: CASRPGSGHEQYF
j_gene: TRBJ2-7; v_gene: TRBV11-2; d_gene: -; abundance: -; CDR3nt: TGTGCCAGCAGCAAAACTACCTACGAGCAGTACTTC; CDR3aa: CASSKTTYEQYF
j_gene: TRBJ1-1; v_gene: TRBV27; d_gene: -; abundance: -; CDR3nt: TGTGCCAGCAGTTTGGGTAACACTGAAGCTTTCTTT; CDR3aa: CASSLGNTEAFF
j_gene: TRBJ2-1; v_gene: TRBV2; d_gene: -; abundance: once; CDR3nt: TGTGCCAGCAGTGAAACGGGAGCTCTAGGGGAGCAGTTCTTC; CDR3aa: CASSETGALGEQFF
j_gene: TRBJ2-7; v_gene: TRBV30; d_gene: -; abundance: -; CDR3nt: TGTGCCTGGAGTGACACAGGGAACGAGCAGTACTTC; CDR3aa: CAWSDTGNEQYF
j_gene: TRBJ2-7; v_gene: TRBV4-1; d_gene: -; abundance: -; CDR3nt: TGCGCCAGCAGCCGCCAACCCGGGACTCGCCCCTACGAGCAGTACTTC; CDR3aa: CASSRQPGTRPYEQYF
j_gene: TRBJ2-3; v_gene: TRBV5-6; d_gene: TRBD2; abundance: -; CDR3nt: TGTGCCAGCAGCTTGTTGTTGCGGGAGGGCATTAGCACAGATACGCAGTATTTT; CDR3aa: CASSLLLREGISTDTQYF